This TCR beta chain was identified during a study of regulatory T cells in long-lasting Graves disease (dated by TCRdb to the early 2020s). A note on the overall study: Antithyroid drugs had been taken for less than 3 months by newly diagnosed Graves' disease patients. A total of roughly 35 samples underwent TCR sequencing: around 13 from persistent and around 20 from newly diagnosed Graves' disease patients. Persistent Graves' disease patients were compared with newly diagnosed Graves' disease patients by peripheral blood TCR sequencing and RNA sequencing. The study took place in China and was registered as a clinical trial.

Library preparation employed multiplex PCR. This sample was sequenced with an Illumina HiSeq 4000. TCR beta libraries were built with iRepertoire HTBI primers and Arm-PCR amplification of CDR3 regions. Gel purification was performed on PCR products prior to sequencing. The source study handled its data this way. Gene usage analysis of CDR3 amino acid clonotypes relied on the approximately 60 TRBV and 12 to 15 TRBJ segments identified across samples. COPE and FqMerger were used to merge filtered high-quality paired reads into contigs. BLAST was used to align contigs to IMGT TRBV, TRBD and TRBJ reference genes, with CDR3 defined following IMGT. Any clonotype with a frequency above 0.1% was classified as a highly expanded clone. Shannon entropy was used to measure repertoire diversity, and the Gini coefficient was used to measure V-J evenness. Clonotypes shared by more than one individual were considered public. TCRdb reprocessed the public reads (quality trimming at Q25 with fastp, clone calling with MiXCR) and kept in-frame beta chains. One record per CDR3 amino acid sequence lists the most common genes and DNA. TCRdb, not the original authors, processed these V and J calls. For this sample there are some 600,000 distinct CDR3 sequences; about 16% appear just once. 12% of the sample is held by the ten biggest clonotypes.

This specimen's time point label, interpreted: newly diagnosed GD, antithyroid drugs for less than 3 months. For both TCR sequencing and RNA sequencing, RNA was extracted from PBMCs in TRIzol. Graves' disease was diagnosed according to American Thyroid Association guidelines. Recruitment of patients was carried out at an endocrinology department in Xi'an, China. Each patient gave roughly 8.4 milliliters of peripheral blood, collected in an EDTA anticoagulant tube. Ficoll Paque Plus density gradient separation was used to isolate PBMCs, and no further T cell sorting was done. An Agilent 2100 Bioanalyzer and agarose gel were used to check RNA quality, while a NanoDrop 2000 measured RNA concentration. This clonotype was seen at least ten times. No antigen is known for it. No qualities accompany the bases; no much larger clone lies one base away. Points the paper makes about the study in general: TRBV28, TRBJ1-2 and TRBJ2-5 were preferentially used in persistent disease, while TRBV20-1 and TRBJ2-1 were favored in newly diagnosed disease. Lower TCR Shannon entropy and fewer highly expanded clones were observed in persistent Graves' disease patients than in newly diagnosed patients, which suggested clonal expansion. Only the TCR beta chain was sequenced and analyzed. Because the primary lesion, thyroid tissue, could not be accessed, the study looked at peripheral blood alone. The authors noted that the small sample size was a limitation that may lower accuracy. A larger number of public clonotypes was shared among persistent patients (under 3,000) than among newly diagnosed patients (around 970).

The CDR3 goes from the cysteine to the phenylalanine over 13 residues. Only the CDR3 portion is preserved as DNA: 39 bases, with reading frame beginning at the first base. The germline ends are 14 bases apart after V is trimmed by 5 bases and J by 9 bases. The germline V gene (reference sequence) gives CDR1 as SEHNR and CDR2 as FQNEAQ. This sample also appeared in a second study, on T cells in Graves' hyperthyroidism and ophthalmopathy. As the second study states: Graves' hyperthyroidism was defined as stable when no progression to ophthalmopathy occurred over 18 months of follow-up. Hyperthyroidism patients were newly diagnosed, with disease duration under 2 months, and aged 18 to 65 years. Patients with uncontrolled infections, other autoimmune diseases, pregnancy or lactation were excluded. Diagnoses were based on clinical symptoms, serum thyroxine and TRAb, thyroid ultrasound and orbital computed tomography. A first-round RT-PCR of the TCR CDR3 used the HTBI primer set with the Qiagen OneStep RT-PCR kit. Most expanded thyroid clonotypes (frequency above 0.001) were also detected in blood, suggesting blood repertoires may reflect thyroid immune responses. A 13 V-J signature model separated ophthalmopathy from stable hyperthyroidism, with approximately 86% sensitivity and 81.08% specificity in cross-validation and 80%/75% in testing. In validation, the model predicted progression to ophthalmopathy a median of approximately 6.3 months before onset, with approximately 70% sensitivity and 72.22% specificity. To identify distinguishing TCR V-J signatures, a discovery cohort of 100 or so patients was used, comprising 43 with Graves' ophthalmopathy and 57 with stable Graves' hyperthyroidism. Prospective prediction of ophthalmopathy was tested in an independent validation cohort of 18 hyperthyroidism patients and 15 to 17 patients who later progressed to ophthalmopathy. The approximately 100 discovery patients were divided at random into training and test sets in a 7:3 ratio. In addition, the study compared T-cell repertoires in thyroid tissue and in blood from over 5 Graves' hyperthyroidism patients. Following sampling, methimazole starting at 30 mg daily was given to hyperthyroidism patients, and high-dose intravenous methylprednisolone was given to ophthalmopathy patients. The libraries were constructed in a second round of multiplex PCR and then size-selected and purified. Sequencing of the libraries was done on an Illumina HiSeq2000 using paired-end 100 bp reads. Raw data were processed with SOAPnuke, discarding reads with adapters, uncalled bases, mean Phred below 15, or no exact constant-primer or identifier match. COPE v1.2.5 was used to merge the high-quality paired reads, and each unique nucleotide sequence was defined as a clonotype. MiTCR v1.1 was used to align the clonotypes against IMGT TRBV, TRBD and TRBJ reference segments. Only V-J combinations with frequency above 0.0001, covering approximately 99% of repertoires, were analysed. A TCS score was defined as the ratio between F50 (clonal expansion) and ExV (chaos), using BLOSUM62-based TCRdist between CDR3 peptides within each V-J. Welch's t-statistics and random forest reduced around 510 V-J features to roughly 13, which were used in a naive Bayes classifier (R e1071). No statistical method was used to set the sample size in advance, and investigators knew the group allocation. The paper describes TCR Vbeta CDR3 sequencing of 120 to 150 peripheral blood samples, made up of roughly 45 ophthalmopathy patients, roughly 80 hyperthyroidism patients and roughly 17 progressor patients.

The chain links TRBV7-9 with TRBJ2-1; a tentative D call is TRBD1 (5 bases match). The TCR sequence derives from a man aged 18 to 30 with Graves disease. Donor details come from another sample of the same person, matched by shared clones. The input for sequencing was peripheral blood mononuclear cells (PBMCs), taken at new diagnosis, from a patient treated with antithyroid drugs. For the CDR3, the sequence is CASSPDSEFEQFF. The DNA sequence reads TGTGCCAGCAGCCCCGACAGCGAGTTTGAGCAGTTCTTC.